These T cell receptor beta chains were read from a single sample in a study of vaccination and CD4 T cells after COVID-19. TCRdb processed the PCR reads anew with MiXCR; each CDR3 protein has one entry. The profile shows thousands of distinct CDR3 sequences, 34% of them singletons. Their cognate antigens are unknown. The material was CD4+ T cells from blood, cultured in vitro, obtained after SARS-CoV-2 vaccination. The source is a human donor who had recovered from COVID-19. Both conserved end residues are part of each CDR3. A D gene is named only where the DNA matches it firmly. A row's size may be missing; if present it is once, few, many or a size class.

d_gene: TRBD1; j_gene: TRBJ1-2; v_gene: TRBV20-1; abundance: -; CDR3aa: CSARDRGSYGYTF; CDR3nt: TGCAGTGCTAGGGACAGGGGTTCGTATGGCTACACCTTC
d_gene: -; j_gene: TRBJ1-5; v_gene: TRBV7-2; abundance: few; CDR3aa: CASSYDFGGGQPQHF; CDR3nt: TGTGCCAGCAGCTATGATTTCGGCGGGGGTCAGCCCCAGCATTTT
d_gene: TRBD1; j_gene: TRBJ1-1; v_gene: TRBV25-1; abundance: -; CDR3aa: CASSESGTGGSVDEAFF; CDR3nt: TGTGCCAGCAGTGAATCCGGGACAGGGGGCTCGGTGGATGAAGCTTTCTTT
d_gene: -; j_gene: TRBJ1-5; v_gene: TRBV18; abundance: -; CDR3aa: CASSPTPDNQPQHF; CDR3nt: TGTGCCAGCTCACCAACCCCGGACAATCAGCCCCAGCATTTT
d_gene: -; j_gene: TRBJ2-2; v_gene: TRBV27; abundance: few; CDR3aa: CASGTMNTGELFF; CDR3nt: TGTGCCAGCGGGACAATGAACACCGGGGAGCTGTTTTTT
d_gene: TRBD1; j_gene: TRBJ2-7; v_gene: TRBV2; abundance: few; CDR3aa: CASSEGTGRTYEQYF; CDR3nt: TGTGCCAGCAGTGAAGGGACAGGCCGGACCTACGAGCAGTACTTC
d_gene: -; j_gene: TRBJ1-2; v_gene: TRBV11-2; abundance: few; CDR3aa: CASSPGRAGWFYTF; CDR3nt: TGTGCCAGCAGCCCAGGTCGGGCTGGGTGGTTCTACACCTTC
d_gene: -; j_gene: TRBJ2-7; v_gene: TRBV7-2; abundance: few; CDR3aa: CASSLVGGSSYEQYF; CDR3nt: TGTGCCAGCAGCTTAGTAGGTGGGAGCTCCTACGAGCAGTACTTC
d_gene: TRBD1; j_gene: TRBJ1-5; v_gene: TRBV28; abundance: once; CDR3aa: CASSFQGQGNQPQHF; CDR3nt: TGTGCCAGCAGTTTCCAGGGACAGGGCAATCAGCCCCAGCATTTT
d_gene: TRBD1; j_gene: TRBJ1-2; v_gene: TRBV29-1; abundance: few; CDR3aa: CRTGGGGYTF; CDR3nt: TGCAGGACAGGGGGGGGCGGCTACACCTTC
d_gene: TRBD1; j_gene: TRBJ1-2; v_gene: TRBV19; abundance: -; CDR3aa: CASSSQGANYGYTF; CDR3nt: TGTGCCAGTAGTAGCCAGGGGGCTAACTATGGCTACACCTTC
d_gene: TRBD2; j_gene: TRBJ2-5; v_gene: TRBV4-2; abundance: few; CDR3aa: CASSQGSRLAGEGWETQYF; CDR3nt: TGTGCCAGCAGCCAAGGATCCCGCCTAGCGGGAGAAGGATGGGAGACCCAGTACTTC
d_gene: TRBD2; j_gene: TRBJ2-1; v_gene: TRBV4-1; abundance: -; CDR3aa: CASSRLAGALNEQFF; CDR3nt: TGCGCCAGCAGTCGACTAGCGGGGGCCCTAAATGAGCAGTTCTTC
d_gene: -; j_gene: TRBJ1-3; v_gene: TRBV4-1; abundance: -; CDR3aa: CASSLGGNSGNTIYF; CDR3nt: TGCGCCAGCAGCCTCGGGGGAAACTCTGGAAACACCATATATTTT
d_gene: TRBD1; j_gene: TRBJ1-2; v_gene: TRBV2; abundance: few; CDR3aa: CASSSTYRGNRYGYTF; CDR3nt: TGTGCCAGCAGTTCTACTTACAGGGGAAATCGCTATGGCTACACCTTC
d_gene: -; j_gene: TRBJ1-1; v_gene: TRBV6-1; abundance: -; CDR3aa: CASSPRTQTEAFF; CDR3nt: TGTGCCAGCAGTCCTAGGACTCAAACTGAAGCTTTCTTT